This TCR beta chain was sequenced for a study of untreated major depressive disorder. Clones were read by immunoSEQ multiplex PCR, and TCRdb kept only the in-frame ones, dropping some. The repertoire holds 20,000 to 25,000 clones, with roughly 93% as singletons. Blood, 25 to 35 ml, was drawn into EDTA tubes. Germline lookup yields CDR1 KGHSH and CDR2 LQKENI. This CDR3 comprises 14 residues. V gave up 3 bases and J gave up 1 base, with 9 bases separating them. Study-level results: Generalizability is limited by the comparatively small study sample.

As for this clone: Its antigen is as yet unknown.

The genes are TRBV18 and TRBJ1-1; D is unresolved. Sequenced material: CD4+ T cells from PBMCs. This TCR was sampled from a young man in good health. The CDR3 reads CASSPGQSNTEAFF. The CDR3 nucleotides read TGTGCCAGCTCACCGGGTCAGTCGAACACTGAAGCTTTCTTT. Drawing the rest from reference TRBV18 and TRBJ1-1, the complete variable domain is NAGVMQNPRHLVRRRGQEARLRCSPMKGHSHVYWYRQLPEEGLKFMVYLQKENIIDESGMPKERFSAEFPKEGPSILRIQQVVRGDSAAYFCASSPGQSNTEAFFGQGTRLTVV.